The clone carrying this T cell receptor (beta chain) was recorded once. The CDR3 is made up of 17 amino acids. V was clipped by 3 bases and J by 6 bases; unmatched bases: 8. The germline gives CDR1 SGHTS, CDR2 YDEGEE. It was with 60 Vbeta and 13 Jbeta primers that the PCR ran. Libraries were prepared by immunoSEQ multiplex PCR; TCRdb keeps only in-frame clonotypes and omits some of them. The table records more than 130,000 clones, roughly four fifths of them present only once. This specimen comes from a study of cytomegalovirus exposure and HLA in healthy donors. This clonotype originated in a middle-aged man in good health and CMV-seropositive. V gene TRBV5-8 combines with J gene TRBJ1-6, with TRBD1 matching over 11 bases. Sequencing was done on a sample of PBMCs. The CDR3 reads CASSYEPGQGVNSPLHF. The DNA of the CDR3 is TGTGCCAGCAGCTATGAGCCGGGACAGGGGGTTAATTCACCCCTCCACTTT. The full variable domain, in which reference TRBV5-8 and TRBJ1-6 provide the parts outside the CDR3, is EAGVTQSPTHLIKTRGQQATLRCSPISGHTSVYWYQQALGLGLQFLLWYDEGEERNRGNFPPRFSGRQFPNYSSELNVNALELEDSALYLCASSYEPGQGVNSPLHFGNGTRLTVT.